A single TCR delta chain is shown here with its context. The amino acid sequence in TCRdb belongs to a much larger clone and departs from this DNA's translation at residue 17, likely a sequencing read error; the sequence shown is translated from the DNA. CDR1 and CDR2 (germline): GEAIGNYY, EKD. This CDR3 has 19 residues. With CATT, TCRdb re-called clones from the RT-PCR reads. The sample contains approximately 3,000 delta-chain clones, around 1.9% of which appear only once. These data come from a study of gamma-delta T cells after stem cell transplantation. This clonotype was sampled from a human donor. It is not recorded whose cells these are; they may come from a transplant donor. The chain uses TRDV2 and TRDJ2; TRDD3 is a possible D gene (6 bases). Sequenced input: gamma-delta T cells. The CDR3 here is CACDTVGGEKATLTAQPFF. The CDR3 bases are TGTGCCTGTGACACCGTGGGGGGGGAGAAAGCGACTTTGACAGCACAACCCTTCTTT.